Following are 10 T cell receptor beta chains from one sample sequenced in a study of T-cell memory formation after mild COVID-19. MiXCR was run by TCRdb on the 5' RACE reads, yielding one entry per CDR3 protein. The sample includes fewer than 550,000 distinct CDR3 sequences, 20% of them seen just once. Input material: PBMCs or a T cell subset sorted from them (not recorded which). All receptors derive from an adult woman who had mild COVID-19 (a few samples of this study predate the infection). Cell type and time point are not known.

In this sample, this clonotype turned up a few times. V gene TRBV4-3 combines with J gene TRBJ1-1, with a possible D match to TRBD1 (5 bases). Germline lookup yields CDR1 LGHNA and CDR2 YSLEER. The CDR3 is 17 residues long. V lost 0 bases, J lost 0 bases, and 14 bases lay in between. CDR3 in DNA: TGCGCCAGCAGCCAAGACCCCGCAACAGGTCTGAACACTGAAGCTTTCTTT. Amino acid sequence: CASSQDPATGLNTEAFF.

This clonotype was detected only a few times. This chain joins TRBV11-3 and TRBJ2-3, with D unresolved. The CDR3 spans 17 residues. Germline values: CDR1 SGHNT, CDR2 YENEEA. V was shortened by 4 bases and J by 4 bases, with 21 bases between the two germline ends. The CDR3 region has the DNA TGTGCCAGCAGCTCCCCAGGTGGATCCGTATTCTCAGATACGCAGTATTTT. It encodes CASSSPGGSVFSDTQYF.

This clonotype has a handful of counts. V gene TRBV7-2 combines with J gene TRBJ2-3; tentative D call: TRBD2 (6 bases). Trimming removed 5 bases at V and 0 bases at J, with 12 bases between. The CDR3 is 15 amino acids. Germline CDR1 is SGHTA and CDR2 is FQGNSA. The CDR3 region has the DNA TGTGCCAGCAGCGTAAGACTAGAGAGCACAGATACGCAGTATTTT. It encodes CASSVRLESTDTQYF.

The chain carries TRBV3-1 and TRBJ2-5; D is unclear. CDR1 is LGHDT and CDR2 is YNNKEL in the germline V gene (reference sequence). V was cut by 3 bases and J by 0 bases, with 8 bases left in between. The CDR3 is made up of 14 amino acids. CDR3 amino acids: CASSQTVYQETQYF. The CDR3 coding sequence is TGTGCCAGCAGCCAGACTGTGTACCAAGAGACCCAGTACTTC.

In DNA, the CDR3 is TGCAGTGCAAGGATGCACAGGGGGCGGGGTGAAAAACTGTTTTTT. Residues: CSARMHRGRGEKLFF. This chain links TRBV20-1 with TRBJ1-4; 9 bases agree with TRBD1. CDR1 and CDR2 (germline): DFQATT, SNEGSKA (reference sequence). The CDR3 has 15 amino acids. The trim removed 6 bases at V and 7 bases at J, leaving 12 bases unmatched.

The sample holds a few counts of this clonotype. This chain uses TRBV7-8 with TRBJ2-7; the match to TRBD1 covers 8 bases. The CDR3 spans 14 residues. Per germline, CDR1 SGHVS and CDR2 FQNEAQ. Losses at the gene ends were 7 bases for V and 5 bases for J; bases not matched to a gene: 10. The CDR3 DNA reads TGTGCCAGCACGCTTGGCAGGGGGCCCCACGAGCAGTACTTC. Protein product: CASTLGRGPHEQYF.

This clonotype was counted a few times. The chain combines TRBV29-1 with TRBJ1-2, with 10 bases that match TRBD1. The CDR3 is made up of 15 amino acids. J gave up 1 base and V 7 bases, and 9 bases lay outside the gene matches. In germline, CDR1 is SQVTM, CDR2 ANQGSEA. The CDR3 DNA sequence: TGCAGCGCCCCATCGGGGACAGGGGTTAACTATGGCTACACCTTC. It is translated as CSAPSGTGVNYGYTF.

The rearrangement uses TRBV25-1 and TRBJ1-1, with D tentatively TRBD1 (6 bases). Trimming stripped 3 bases from V and 9 bases from J, with 14 bases between. From germline, CDR1 is MGHDK and CDR2 SYGVNS. This CDR3 has 13 residues. CDR3: CASSEAGAGKAFF. As DNA, the CDR3 is TGTGCCAGCAGTGAGGCGGGGGCAGGGAAAGCTTTCTTT.

This clonotype was detected a few times. V gene TRBV24-1 combines with J gene TRBJ2-5; D possibly corresponds to TRBD2 (6 bases). The CDR3 consists of 15 residues. CDR1 is KGHDR and CDR2 is SFDVKD in the germline V gene. The V gene lost 3 bases and the J gene lost 7 bases, with 17 bases spanning the gap. The CDR3 here is CATSDPGGARGTQYF. CDR3 bases: TGTGCCACCAGTGATCCAGGAGGGGCCCGGGGGACCCAGTACTTC.

A few counts support this clonotype. The V call is TRBV4-1, the J call TRBJ2-1; D gene ambiguous. The CDR3 has 15 amino acids. Germline V gene data show CDR1 as MGHRA and CDR2 as YSYEKL. Trimming took 4 bases from V and 5 from J, leaving 15 bases between them. In DNA form, the CDR3 reads TGCGCCAGCAGCCGCTTACTTTCCCCCGACAATGAGCAGTTCTTC. This gives the protein CASSRLLSPDNEQFF.